This TCR beta chain emerged from a study of T cells in women clearing cervical HPV infection. At the level of the study: For cases, blood was sampled a median about 160 days after lesion detection, interquartile range roughly 90 to 210 days. Study observations and caveats: CIN3+ cases had significantly higher TCR richness than controls; evenness did not differ. Timing of associations relative to infection is unclear; T-cell subsets were not isolated.

Here immunoSEQ multiplex PCR was the method, and the copy in TCRdb shows in-frame clones only, minus some. Its listing shows about 20,000 clones. As regards this clone: Antigen: not known.

Each participant carried one incident cervical HPV16 infection only. The source material was blood buffy coat. This clonotype originated in a woman between 18 and 70 years old with a cervical HPV16 infection that either progressed to CIN3+ or cleared (not recorded which).

CDR3 bases read: TGTGCCAGCAGCTCGGGACTCCTTGACCACGAG. Residues: CASSSGLLDHE. The complete CDR3 protein is CASSSGLLDHEQYF. The genes are TRBV7-6 and TRBJ2-7, with D possibly being TRBD2 (6 bases). The read finishes 3 residues shy of the CDR3 end, and the germline J gene is used to complete it. Trimming left V 4 bases short and J 5 bases short, with 15 bases between. This CDR3 is 14 amino acids long. The V gene's germline CDR1 is SGHVS and CDR2 FNYEAQ.